This TCR beta chain was identified in a study of blood T cell repertoires in COVID-19. Enrolment of Seattle patients took place during active infection, and they were followed longitudinally. The germline CDR1 and CDR2 sequences are SQVTM and ANQGSEA. CDR3 length: 14 residues. V lost 7 bases and J lost 1, with 17 bases in between. The data were produced by immunoSEQ multiplex PCR, yet TCRdb's version contains in-frame clones alone and is incomplete. The sample shows almost 300,000 clones, approximately 89% of them seen only once. Sequencing was performed on peripheral blood. This clonotype was obtained from a woman aged 25 to 39 with COVID-19, enrolled during active disease. The rearrangement joins TRBV29-1 to TRBJ2-7, with TRBD1 as a possible D gene (6 bases). The CDR3 spells CSDPRTARSYEQYF. The DNA for the CDR3 is TGCAGCGACCCGAGGACAGCCAGATCCTACGAGCAGTACTTC.